A selection of T cell receptor beta chains follows, all from one sample in a study of T-cell memory formation after mild COVID-19. TCRdb reprocessed the 5' RACE reads via MiXCR and lists one record per CDR3 protein. The sample lists about 560,000 distinct CDR3 sequences, less than 25% occurring once. The sequenced sample consisted of PBMCs or a T cell subset sorted from them (not recorded which). Receptors originate from an adult woman who had mild COVID-19 (a few samples of this study predate the infection). Cell type and time point are not known. Both conserved end residues are part of each CDR3. A D gene is named only where the DNA matches it firmly. Only part of the rows carry a size: once, few, many, or a class if the clone is expanded.

>NA|TRBJ2-7|TRBV5-1|NA
TGCGCCAGCAGCTTGAGTCCAGGGAAATCCTACGAGCAGTACTTC
CASSLSPGKSYEQYF
>TRBD1|TRBJ2-2|TRBV9|NA
TGTGCCAGCAGCGCCCGACAGGGGGCCGGCGGGGAGCTGTTTTTT
CASSARQGAGGELFF
>NA|TRBJ2-7|TRBV27|NA
TGTGCCAGCAAAGGAACTCCGGACTACGAGCAGTACTTC
CASKGTPDYEQYF
>NA|TRBJ2-2|TRBV12-3/TRBV12-4|few
TGTGCCAGCAGTTTAATAGGGCAGGGTTTCAGCGGGGAGCTGTTTTTT
CASSLIGQGFSGELFF
>NA|TRBJ1-5|TRBV3-1|NA
TGTGCCAGCAGCCAAGTGCCCCCCTGGACAGCCGGTCAGAGCAATCAGCCCCAGCATTTT
CASSQVPPWTAGQSNQPQHF
>NA|TRBJ2-6|TRBV7-2|few
TGTGCCAGCAGCTTAGATTGGGACAACAACGTCCTGACTTTC
CASSLDWDNNVLTF
>NA|TRBJ1-5|TRBV28|NA
TGTGCCAGCAGTTCAATAGTACAGCCCCAGCATTTT
CASSSIVQPQHF
>TRBD1|TRBJ2-1|TRBV6-2/TRBV6-3|NA
TGTGCCAGCATGCAGACAGGGGGCATATTGAATGAGCAGTTCTTC
CASMQTGGILNEQFF
>NA|TRBJ1-2|TRBV3-1|few
TGTGCCAGCAGCCAAGATAAACGCCTTCGGGTTAGAGCTAACTATGGCTACACCTTC
CASSQDKRLRVRANYGYTF
>NA|TRBJ2-7|TRBV20-1|few
TGCAGTGCTAGAGATCGAAAGATCCAAACTAAAGAGCAGTACTTC
CSARDRKIQTKEQYF
>NA|TRBJ1-1|TRBV30|few
TGTGCCTGGAGTGCTTTGCCTAACACTGAAGCTTTCTTT
CAWSALPNTEAFF
>NA|TRBJ1-4|TRBV12-3/TRBV12-4|NA
TGTGCCAGCAGGCCCACGCACGGAAAACTGTTTTTT
CASRPTHGKLFF
>NA|TRBJ1-6|TRBV4-1|few
TGCGCCAGCAACCCACTAGGTTCCCAGTTTTTTAATTCACCCCTCCACTTT
CASNPLGSQFFNSPLHF
>TRBD2|TRBJ2-1|TRBV2|few
TGTGCCATCAGCGATATAGCGGGAGGTCATGAGCAGTTCTTC
CAISDIAGGHEQFF
>NA|TRBJ2-5|TRBV9|few
TGTGCCAGCAGCGCTTCTGATTCCGGGGGGCCAAGTTTTCAAGAGACCCAGTACTTC
CASSASDSGGPSFQETQYF
>NA|TRBJ1-2|TRBV12-3/TRBV12-4|NA
TGTGCCAGCAGTTTTGGGAATCTCTATGGCTACACCTTC
CASSFGNLYGYTF
>NA|TRBJ1-1|TRBV19|NA
TGTGCCAGTACCGCGTCGGAGGTCACTGAAGCTTTCTTT
CASTASEVTEAFF
>NA|TRBJ2-2|TRBV6-5|few
TGTGCCAGCAGTTACCGAACAGGGCCCGGGGAGCTGTTTTTT
CASSYRTGPGELFF
>TRBD1|TRBJ1-5|TRBV4-1|few
TGCGCCAGCAGCCAAGAGGGGTGGACAGGGGGAATATCAGGGTGGGCCAAGCCCCAGCATTTT
CASSQEGWTGGISGWAKPQHF
>TRBD2|TRBJ2-3|TRBV7-2|few
TGTGCCAGCAGCGGCGGGCTAGCGGAATCAGATACGCAGTATTTT
CASSGGLAESDTQYF
>NA|TRBJ2-3|TRBV5-5|few
TGTGCCAGCAGCTTGGACCGAGGGGATACGCAGTATTTT
CASSLDRGDTQYF
>NA|TRBJ1-2|TRBV7-2|few
TGTGCCAGCAGCTTGACGGGGGTAGCTAACTATGGCTACACCTTC
CASSLTGVANYGYTF
>NA|TRBJ2-1|TRBV9|NA
TGTGCCAGCAGCGTAGTTCCTAGAATGTCCTACAATGAGCAGTTCTTC
CASSVVPRMSYNEQFF
>TRBD1|TRBJ1-5|TRBV5-1|many
TGCGCCAGCAGCCTGGGACAGGGTAGCAATCAGCCCCAGCATTTT
CASSLGQGSNQPQHF
>NA|TRBJ2-7|TRBV25-1|many
TGTGCCAGCAGTGGGGGCTTGGCTAACTTGGTGAGCTCCTACGAGCAGTACTTC
CASSGGLANLVSSYEQYF
>TRBD2|TRBJ2-3|TRBV19|few
TGTGCCAGTAGTCCCTCGCGGGGGGCTAGCACAGATACGCAGTATTTT
CASSPSRGASTDTQYF
>TRBD2|TRBJ2-3|TRBV15|few
TGTGCCACCAGCAGAGCGCAACTAGCGGGCACAGATACGCAGTATTTT
CATSRAQLAGTDTQYF
>TRBD1|TRBJ2-1|TRBV4-1|NA
TGCGCCAGCAGCCAAACCGGGACAGGGGGCTACAATGAGCAGTTCTTC
CASSQTGTGGYNEQFF
>NA|TRBJ1-5|TRBV2|once
TGTGCCAGCAGTGAACGGGGGTATGGTCAGCCCCAGCATTTT
CASSERGYGQPQHF
>NA|TRBJ1-4|TRBV27|NA
TGTGCCAGCCGTACCCTCATGAATAATGAAAAACTGTTTTTT
CASRTLMNNEKLFF
>TRBD2|TRBJ2-3|TRBV7-8|many
TGTGCCAGCAGCTTTCCCCAACTAGCGCCCTACACAGATACGCAGTATTTT
CASSFPQLAPYTDTQYF
>TRBD2|TRBJ2-7|TRBV4-2|many
TGTGCCAGCAGCCAAATCACTAGCGGTACCTACGAGCAGTACTTC
CASSQITSGTYEQYF
>NA|TRBJ1-6|TRBV27|NA
TGTGCCAGCAGTTCAGTCGACAGGAATTCACCCCTCCACTTT
CASSSVDRNSPLHF